The clone carrying this T cell receptor (beta chain) was seen at least ten times. This sample was included in a study of T-cell reconstitution after alpha-beta-depleted transplantation in children. Molecular barcoding with unique molecular identifiers was used for the TCRbeta library. A single record per CDR3 protein comes from TCRdb applying MiXCR to the PCR reads. The sample shows fewer than 120,000 distinct CDR3 sequences, 10% of them seen only once. Germline V gives CDR1 SEHNR, CDR2 FQNEAQ (reference sequence). The CDR3 covers 13 residues. V was shortened by 4 bases and J by 2 bases, with 9 bases between the two germline ends.

The J gene is TRBJ2-7, the V gene TRBV7-9; no firm D call. The sequence came from a human donor who donated a stem cell graft to a child with acute lymphoblastic leukemia. The source was PBMCs from the stem cell graft donor, collected from the stem cell graft. The CDR3 reads CASSSGRTYEQYF. The CDR3 DNA is TGTGCCAGCAGCTCCGGACGGACCTACGAGCAGTACTTC.